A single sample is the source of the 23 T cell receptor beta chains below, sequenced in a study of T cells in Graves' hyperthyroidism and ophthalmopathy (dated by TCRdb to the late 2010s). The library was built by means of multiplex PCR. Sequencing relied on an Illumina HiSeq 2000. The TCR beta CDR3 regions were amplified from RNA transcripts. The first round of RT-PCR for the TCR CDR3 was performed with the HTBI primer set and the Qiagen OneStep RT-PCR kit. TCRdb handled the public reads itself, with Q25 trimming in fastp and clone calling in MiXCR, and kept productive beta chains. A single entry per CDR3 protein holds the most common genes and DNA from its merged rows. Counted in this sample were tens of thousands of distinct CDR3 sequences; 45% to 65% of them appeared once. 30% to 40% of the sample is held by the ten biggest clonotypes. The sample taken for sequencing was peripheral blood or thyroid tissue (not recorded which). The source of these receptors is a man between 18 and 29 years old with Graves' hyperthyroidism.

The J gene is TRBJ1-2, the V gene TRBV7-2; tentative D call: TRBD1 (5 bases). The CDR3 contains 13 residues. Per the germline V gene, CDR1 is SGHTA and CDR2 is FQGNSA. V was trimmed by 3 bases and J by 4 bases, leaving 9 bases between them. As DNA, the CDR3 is TGTGCCAGCAGCTTCGACAGCTTCTATGGCTACACCTTC. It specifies CASSFDSFYGYTF.

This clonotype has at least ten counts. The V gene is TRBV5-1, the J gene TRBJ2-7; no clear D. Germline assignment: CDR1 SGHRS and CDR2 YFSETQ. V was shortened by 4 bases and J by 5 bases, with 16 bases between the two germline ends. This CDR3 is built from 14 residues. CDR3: CASSTGPLRDEQYF. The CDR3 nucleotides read TGCGCCAGCAGCACCGGGCCACTAAGGGACGAGCAGTACTTC.

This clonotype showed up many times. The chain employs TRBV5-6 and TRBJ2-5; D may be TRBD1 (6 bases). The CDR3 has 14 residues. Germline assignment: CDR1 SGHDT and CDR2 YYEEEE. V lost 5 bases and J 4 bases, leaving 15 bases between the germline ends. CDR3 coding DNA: TGTGCCAGCAGTAGAAAACAGGGACGAGAGACCCAGTACTTC. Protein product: CASSRKQGRETQYF. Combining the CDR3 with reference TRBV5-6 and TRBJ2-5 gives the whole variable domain DAGVTQSPTHLIKTRGQQVTLRCSPKSGHDTVSWYQQALGQGPQFIFQYYEEEERQRGNFPDRFSGHQFPNYSSELNVNALLLGDSALYLCASSRKQGRETQYFGPGTRLLVL.

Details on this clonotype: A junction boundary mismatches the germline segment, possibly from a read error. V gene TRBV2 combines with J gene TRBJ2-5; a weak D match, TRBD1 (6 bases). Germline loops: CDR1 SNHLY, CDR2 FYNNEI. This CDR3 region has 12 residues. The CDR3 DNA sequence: TGTGCCACCAGTGGGGACACAAAGACCCAGTACTTC. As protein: CATSGDTKTQYF.

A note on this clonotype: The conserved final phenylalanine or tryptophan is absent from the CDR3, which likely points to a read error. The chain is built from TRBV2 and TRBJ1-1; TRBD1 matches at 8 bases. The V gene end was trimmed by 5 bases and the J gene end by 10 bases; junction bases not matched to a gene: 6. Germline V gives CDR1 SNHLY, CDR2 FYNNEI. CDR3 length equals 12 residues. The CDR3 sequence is CASSPGQAVAFL. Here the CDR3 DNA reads TGTGCCAGCAGTCCGGGACAGGCCGTAGCTTTCCTT.

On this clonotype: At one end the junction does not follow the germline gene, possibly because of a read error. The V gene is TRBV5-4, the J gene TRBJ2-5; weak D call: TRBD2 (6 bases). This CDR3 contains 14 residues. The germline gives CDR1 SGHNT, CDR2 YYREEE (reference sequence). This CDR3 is CAGSLPSSGEAQYF. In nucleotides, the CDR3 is TGTGCCGGCAGCTTGCCCAGCAGTGGGGAGGCCCAGTACTTC.

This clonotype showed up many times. As DNA, the CDR3 is TGTGCCAGCAGCCCACAACAGGGTTCCAGCACTGAAGCTTTCTTT. Its translation is CASSPQQGSSTEAFF. The chain is built from TRBV7-9 and TRBJ1-1, with D possibly being TRBD1 (6 bases). This CDR3 is built from 15 residues. From germline, CDR1 is SEHNR and CDR2 FQNEAQ (reference sequence). V was shortened by 5 bases and J by 4 bases, with 17 bases between the two germline ends.

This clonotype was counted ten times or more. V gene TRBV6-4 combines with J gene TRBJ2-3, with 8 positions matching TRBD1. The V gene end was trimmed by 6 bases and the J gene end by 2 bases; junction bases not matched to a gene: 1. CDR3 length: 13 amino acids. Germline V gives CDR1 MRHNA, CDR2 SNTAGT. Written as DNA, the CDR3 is TGTGCCAGCAGGGACAGGGACACAGATACGCAGTATTTT. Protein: CASRDRDTDTQYF.

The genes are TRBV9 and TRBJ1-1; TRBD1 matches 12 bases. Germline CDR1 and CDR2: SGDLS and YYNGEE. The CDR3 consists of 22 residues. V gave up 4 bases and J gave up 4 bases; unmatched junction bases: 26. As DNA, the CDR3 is TGTGCCAGCAGCCAACAATCCGGGACAGGGGGCTTACGAGTTTCAGTATTCACTGAAGCTTTCTTT. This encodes CASSQQSGTGGLRVSVFTEAFF.

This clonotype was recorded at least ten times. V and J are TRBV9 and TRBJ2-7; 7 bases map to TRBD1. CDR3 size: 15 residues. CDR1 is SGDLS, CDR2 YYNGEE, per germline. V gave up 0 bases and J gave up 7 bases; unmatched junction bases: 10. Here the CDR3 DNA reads TGTGCCAGCAGCGTAGGTATACAGGGGAAAGATGAGCAGTACTTC. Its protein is CASSVGIQGKDEQYF.

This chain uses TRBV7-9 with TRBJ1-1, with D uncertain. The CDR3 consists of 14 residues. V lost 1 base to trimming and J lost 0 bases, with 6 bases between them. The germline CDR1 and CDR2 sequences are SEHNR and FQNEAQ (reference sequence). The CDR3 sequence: CASSLGRMNTEAFF. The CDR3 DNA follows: TGTGCCAGCAGCTTAGGGCGGATGAACACTGAAGCTTTCTTT.

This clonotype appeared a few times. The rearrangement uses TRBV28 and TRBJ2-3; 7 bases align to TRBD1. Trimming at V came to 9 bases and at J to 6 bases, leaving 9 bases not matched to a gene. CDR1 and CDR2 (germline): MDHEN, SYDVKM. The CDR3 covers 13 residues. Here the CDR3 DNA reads TGTGCCAGAAGGGACAGCCTCGGGGATACGCAGTATTTT. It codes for CARRDSLGDTQYF.

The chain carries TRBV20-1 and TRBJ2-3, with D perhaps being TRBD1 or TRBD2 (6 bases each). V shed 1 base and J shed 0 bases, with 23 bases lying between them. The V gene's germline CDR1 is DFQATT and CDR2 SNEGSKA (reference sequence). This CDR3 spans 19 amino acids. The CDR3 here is CSARVALGGSFSSTDTQYF. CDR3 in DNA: TGCAGTGCTAGAGTGGCCTTAGGGGGGTCGTTCTCTAGCACAGATACGCAGTATTTT.

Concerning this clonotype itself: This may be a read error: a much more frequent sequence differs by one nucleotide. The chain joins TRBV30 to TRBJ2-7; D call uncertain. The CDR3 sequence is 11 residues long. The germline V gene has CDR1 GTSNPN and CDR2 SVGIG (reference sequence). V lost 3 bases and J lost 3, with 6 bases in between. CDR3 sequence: CAWRRYYEQYF. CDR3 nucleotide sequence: TGTGCCTGGAGACGGTACTACGAGCAGTACTTC. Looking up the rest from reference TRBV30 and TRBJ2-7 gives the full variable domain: SQTIHQWPATLVQPVGSPLSLECTVEGTSNPNLYWYRQAAGRGLQLLFYSVGIGQISSEVPQNLSASRPQDRQFILSSKKLLLSDSGFYLCAWRRYYEQYFGPGTRLTVT.

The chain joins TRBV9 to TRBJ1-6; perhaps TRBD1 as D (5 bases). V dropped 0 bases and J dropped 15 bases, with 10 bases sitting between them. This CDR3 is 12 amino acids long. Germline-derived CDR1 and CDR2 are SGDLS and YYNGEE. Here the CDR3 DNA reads TGTGCCAGCAGCGTAGGAGCAGGGCACCTCCACTTT. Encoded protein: CASSVGAGHLHF.

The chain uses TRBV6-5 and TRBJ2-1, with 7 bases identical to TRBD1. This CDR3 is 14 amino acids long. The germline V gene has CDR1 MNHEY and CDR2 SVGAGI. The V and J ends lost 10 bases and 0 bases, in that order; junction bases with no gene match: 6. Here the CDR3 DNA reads TGTGCCACCCAGACAGGGAGCTCCTACAATGAGCAGTTCTTC. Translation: CATQTGSSYNEQFF.

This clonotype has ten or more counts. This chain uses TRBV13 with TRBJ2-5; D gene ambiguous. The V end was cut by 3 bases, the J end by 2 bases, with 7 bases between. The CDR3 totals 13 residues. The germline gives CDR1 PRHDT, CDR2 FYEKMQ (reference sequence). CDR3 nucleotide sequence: TGTGCCAGCAGCTTTAACAGACAAGAGACCCAGTACTTC. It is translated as CASSFNRQETQYF.

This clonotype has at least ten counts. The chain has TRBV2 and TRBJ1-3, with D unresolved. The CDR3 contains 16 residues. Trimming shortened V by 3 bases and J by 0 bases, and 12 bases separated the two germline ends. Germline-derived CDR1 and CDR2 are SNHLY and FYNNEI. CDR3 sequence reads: CASSDDRLSSGNTIYF. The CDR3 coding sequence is TGTGCCAGCAGTGATGACCGTCTGAGCTCTGGAAACACCATATATTTT. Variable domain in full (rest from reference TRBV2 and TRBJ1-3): EPEVTQTPSHQVTQMGQEVILRCVPISNHLYFYWYRQILGQKVEFLVSFYNNEISEKSEIFDDQFSVERPDGSNFTLKIRSTKLEDSAMYFCASSDDRLSSGNTIYFGEGSWLTVV.

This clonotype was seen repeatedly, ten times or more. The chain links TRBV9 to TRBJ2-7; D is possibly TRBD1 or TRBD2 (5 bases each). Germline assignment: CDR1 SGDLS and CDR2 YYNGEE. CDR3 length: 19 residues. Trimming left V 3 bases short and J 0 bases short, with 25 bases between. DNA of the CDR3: TGTGCCAGCAGCGCCCCCCGGGACGGACCCAACTGGAGCTCCTACGAGCAGTACTTC. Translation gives CASSAPRDGPNWSSYEQYF.

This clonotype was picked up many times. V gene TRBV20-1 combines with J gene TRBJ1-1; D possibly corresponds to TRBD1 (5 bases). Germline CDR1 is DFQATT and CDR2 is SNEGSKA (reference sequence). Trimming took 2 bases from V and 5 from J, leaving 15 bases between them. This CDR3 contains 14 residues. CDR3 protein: CSARLPDRGTEAFF. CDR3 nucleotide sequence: TGCAGTGCTAGATTGCCCGATCGGGGGACTGAAGCTTTCTTT.

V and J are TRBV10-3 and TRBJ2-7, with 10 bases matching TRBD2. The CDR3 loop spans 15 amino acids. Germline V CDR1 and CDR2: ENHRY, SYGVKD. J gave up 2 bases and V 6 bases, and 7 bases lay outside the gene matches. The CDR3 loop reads CAISITGTSAYEQYF. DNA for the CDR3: TGTGCCATCAGCATCACCGGGACTAGCGCCTACGAGCAGTACTTC.

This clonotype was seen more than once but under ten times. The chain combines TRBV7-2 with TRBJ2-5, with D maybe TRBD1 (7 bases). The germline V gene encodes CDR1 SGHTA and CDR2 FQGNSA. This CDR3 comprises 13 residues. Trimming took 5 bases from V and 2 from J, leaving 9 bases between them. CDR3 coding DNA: TGTGCCAGCAGCGCGGGACAGCAAGAGACCCAGTACTTC. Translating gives CASSAGQQETQYF. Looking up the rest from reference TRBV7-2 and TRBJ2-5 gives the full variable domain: GAGVSQSPSNKVTEKGKDVELRCDPISGHTALYWYRQSLGQGLEFLIYFQGNSAPDKSGLPSDRFSAERTGGSVSTLTIQRTQQEDSAVYLCASSAGQQETQYFGPGTRLLVL.

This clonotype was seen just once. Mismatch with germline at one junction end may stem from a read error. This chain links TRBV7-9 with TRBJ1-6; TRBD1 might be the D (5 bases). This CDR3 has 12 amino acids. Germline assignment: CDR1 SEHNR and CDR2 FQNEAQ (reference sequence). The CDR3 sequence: CASRVDKGPLHF. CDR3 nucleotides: TGTGCTAGCAGAGTGGACAAGGGACCCCTCCACTTT.